This TCR beta chain derives from a study of tumor-infiltrating lymphocytes in primary liver carcinoma (dated by TCRdb to between 2016 and 2019). The study in broad terms: Surgical resection was performed in China between 2015 and 2016 on a few patients with histopathologically diagnosed primary liver carcinoma. Each sample produced roughly 3.5 to 7.13 million productive TCRbeta reads, and read depth showed no significant difference between tissue types. The five patients had tumors staged T1-T3 N0M0, with maximum diameters ranging from about 4 to 11 cm. Reproducibility between technical replicate repertoires was high, with correlation coefficients above 0.95 and mean shared-clone rates about 0.9. For each liver tumor, the study sampled five regions along with adjacent normal tissue and blood, and applied TCRbeta repertoire sequencing, expression microarrays and whole-exome sequencing. The five patients, three men and two women aged 30 to 69 years, had hepatocellular carcinoma (four) or combined HCC and intrahepatic cholangiocarcinoma (one). TCRbeta repertoire sequencing covered 35 or so specimens from 5 patients: some 25 tumor regions, 5 adjacent noncancerous liver tissues and 5 peripheral blood samples. Broad study findings and their caveats: Because only the TCR beta chain was sequenced and unpaired alpha chains were not captured, true repertoire diversity is likely underestimated. The top 250 clones made up a significantly larger repertoire fraction in tumors than in blood (p = 0.039). Consistent with antigen-driven expansion, pairs of tumor regions showed higher repertoire overlap (mean about 36%) than either tumor-adjacent pairs (about 17%) or tumor-blood pairs (about 14%). Only a few patients were included in the study, and the authors note that the findings should be validated in a larger study. Since the samples were bulk and unsorted, there was no way to compare CD4+ and CD8+ T cell repertoires.

TRIzol reagent was used to extract blood RNA from unsorted whole blood, while the DNeasy Blood & Tissue kit provided the germline DNA. Chronic HBV infection was present in the patients, and the patients were treatment-naive at sampling. Before surgery, 4 to 5 milliliters of peripheral blood were collected into K2EDTA tubes. Concerning this clonotype: Its antigen has not been determined. There are no base qualities to consult, and no much larger clone falls within one base.

Starting from 500 to 600 ng total RNA, TCRbeta-specific cDNA was produced by reverse transcription with a constant-region primer and ProtoScript II reverse transcriptase. TCRbeta libraries were built with three nested multiplex PCR rounds, a slightly modified ARM-PCR procedure. Each of the first two PCR rounds ran for 9 to 10 cycles using multiplex TRBV1-TRBV30 forward primers together with a Cbeta reverse primer. A final 25-cycle PCR with Deep VentR polymerase added sample barcodes and Illumina adapters. Before sequencing, amplicons of 200-500 bp were gel-purified using a QIAquick gel extraction kit. TCRbeta amplicons were sequenced on an Illumina HiSeq 2500 with 250-bp paired-end reads. The study's processing was this. Reads were quality-trimmed with Trimmomatic v0.33, and paired reads were merged with FLASH v1.2.11 to recover full CDR3 sequences. V, D and J germline segments were assigned to the rearranged TCRbeta sequences by MiGEC v1.2.1b. Clonotype statistics, along with Shannon-Wiener diversity indices, were calculated using VDJtools v1.0.0. To reduce sampling bias, subsequent analyses other than the diversity analysis used only the 250 most abundant clonotypes in each sample. TCRdb redid the processing of the public reads, applying fastp at Q25 and MiXCR, and retained in-frame beta chains. Here each entry gathers all rows of one CDR3 protein and keeps the most common genes and DNA. None of the V and J calls come from the authors' own analysis; TCRdb made them. In this sample the table shows 300,000 to 400,000 distinct CDR3 sequences, roughly 61% of which occur a single time. The top ten clonotypes cover 5.5% to 7% of the sample.

The CDR3 runs 19 residues from the cysteine to the phenylalanine. Only the CDR3 DNA is retained, 57 bases long and in frame from the first base. Recombination joined TRBV21-1 with TRBJ1-5. TRBV21-1 has pseudogene status. The clonotype originates from a man between 35 and 55 years old with primary liver carcinoma and hepatitis B virus infection. Sequencing was performed on peripheral blood. CDR3 sequence: CASSKPQLREWQRLEPQHF. The nucleotide sequence reads TGTGCCAGCAGCAAGCCTCAGTTAAGGGAGTGGCAGAGACTAGAGCCCCAGCATTTT.